The next 22 T cell receptor beta chains were all read from a single sample in a study of blood T cell repertoires in COVID-19. Libraries were prepared by immunoSEQ multiplex PCR; TCRdb keeps only in-frame clonotypes and omits some of them. The table lists tens of thousands of clones, approximately 90% of them singletons. Sequenced input: peripheral blood. The source of these receptors is a human donor with active COVID-19. The donor label of this sample is uncertain.

This sequence joins TRBV7-9 and TRBJ2-3; D is uncertain. Between the trimmed V and J ends, which lost 5 bases and 2 bases, there was a span of 17 bases. The germline CDR1 and CDR2 sequences are SEHNR and FQNEAQ (reference sequence). This CDR3 has 16 amino acids. The CDR3 spells CASSRTIPGNTDTQYF. The CDR3 coding sequence is TGTGCCAGCAGCCGCACAATACCAGGCAACACAGATACGCAGTATTTT.

The chain is built from TRBV13 and TRBJ1-5; TRBD1 agrees at 7 bases. The CDR3 runs to 18 residues. Trimming removed 4 bases from V and 3 bases from J; junction bases left unmatched: 15. Germline-derived CDR1 and CDR2 are PRHDT and FYEKMQ (reference sequence). The CDR3 sequence: CASSYLKGQLPPNQPQHF. DNA for the CDR3: TGTGCCAGCAGCTATCTGAAGGGACAGCTACCGCCCAATCAGCCCCAGCATTTT.

This rearrangement joins TRBV5-1 to TRBJ2-5; 10 nucleotides line up with TRBD1. Losses at the gene ends were 3 bases for V and 2 bases for J; bases not matched to a gene: 1. CDR1 SGHRS and CDR2 YFSETQ come from the germline V gene. CDR3 length: 14 residues. Here the CDR3 reads CASSWGQGQETQYF. The CDR3 nucleotides are TGCGCCAGCAGCTGGGGACAGGGGCAAGAGACCCAGTACTTC. The entire variable domain, with the rest obtained from reference TRBV5-1 and TRBJ2-5, is as follows: KAGVTQTPRYLIKTRGQQVTLSCSPISGHRSVSWYQQTPGQGLQFLFEYFSETQRNKGNFPGRFSGRQFSNSRSEMNVSTLELGDSALYLCASSWGQGQETQYFGPGTRLLVL.

CDR3 amino acids: CASSLEGGEGYNEQFF. In nucleotides, the CDR3 is TGTGCCAGCAGCTTAGAGGGGGGGGAAGGCTACAATGAGCAGTTCTTC. The V and J genes are TRBV11-2 and TRBJ2-1; 7 bases are shared with TRBD2. The V gene end was trimmed by 0 bases and the J gene end by 3 bases; junction bases not matched to a gene: 5. Germline-derived CDR1 and CDR2 are SGHAT and FQNNGV. CDR3 length: 16 amino acids.

The chain carries TRBV5-1 and TRBJ1-2; TRBD1 matches at 7 bases. This CDR3 region has 14 residues. Germline-derived CDR1 and CDR2 are SGHRS and YFSETQ. J gave up 2 bases and V 3 bases, and 4 bases lay outside the gene matches. This CDR3 is CASSWGDSNYGYTF. The CDR3 bases are TGCGCCAGCAGCTGGGGGGACAGCAACTATGGCTACACCTTC. The entire variable domain, with the rest obtained from reference TRBV5-1 and TRBJ1-2, is as follows: KAGVTQTPRYLIKTRGQQVTLSCSPISGHRSVSWYQQTPGQGLQFLFEYFSETQRNKGNFPGRFSGRQFSNSRSEMNVSTLELGDSALYLCASSWGDSNYGYTFGSGTRLTVV.

The chain has TRBV29-1 and TRBJ1-2; possible D gene TRBD1, 5 bases. V gave up 3 bases and J gave up 4 bases, with 9 bases separating them. Per the germline V gene, CDR1 is SQVTM and CDR2 is ANQGSEA. This CDR3 is built from 12 residues. CDR3 nucleotides: TGCAGCGTTGAGGGGCTTTCCTATGGCTACACCTTC. Its protein product is CSVEGLSYGYTF. Together with reference TRBV29-1 and TRBJ1-2, the CDR3 gives the full variable domain: SAVISQKPSRDICQRGTSLTIQCQVDSQVTMMFWYRQQPGQSLTLIATANQGSEATYESGFVIDKFPISRPNLTFSTLTVSNMSPEDSSIYLCSVEGLSYGYTFGSGTRLTVV.

This sequence joins TRBV5-1 and TRBJ1-2; the match to TRBD1 covers 10 bases. The V gene end was trimmed by 3 bases and the J gene end by 7 bases; junction bases not matched to a gene: 6. The CDR3 covers 14 residues. Germline V gives CDR1 SGHRS, CDR2 YFSETQ. The CDR3 DNA is TGCGCCAGCAGCTCAACCCGGGACAGGGGTGGCTACACCTTC. Translating it yields CASSSTRDRGGYTF.

The rearrangement links TRBV6-5 to TRBJ2-3, with TRBD2 matching 7 bases. Germline loops: CDR1 MNHEY, CDR2 SVGAGI. V was pared by 8 bases and J by 1 base, with 3 bases of the junction left unmatched. This CDR3 is built from 13 residues. DNA for the CDR3: TGTGCCAGCTCCCGGGGGGGCACAGATACGCAGTATTTT. It codes for CASSRGGTDTQYF.

CDR3 sequence: CASFVGQGGGTDTQYF. The DNA for the CDR3 is TGTGCCAGCTTTGTGGGCCAGGGCGGGGGCACAGATACGCAGTATTTT. The V and J genes are TRBV3-1 (or the pseudogene TRBV3-2) and TRBJ2-3, with D possibly being TRBD2 (6 bases). Germline-derived CDR1 and CDR2 are LGHDT and YNNKEL (reference sequence). CDR3 size: 16 residues. V gave up 8 bases and J gave up 1 base, with 19 bases separating them.

The V and J genes are TRBV12-3 or TRBV12-4 and TRBJ1-2; D ambiguous. V shed 4 bases and J shed 8 bases, with 11 bases lying between them. There are 12 residues in the CDR3. CDR3 in DNA: TGTGCCAGCAGTTCCGCGGGTTGGGGCTACACCTTC. This encodes CASSSAGWGYTF.

This rearrangement joins TRBV5-6 to TRBJ2-1; possible D gene TRBD1, 5 bases. Germline CDR1 is SGHDT and CDR2 is YYEEEE. V dropped 5 bases and J dropped 4 bases, with 10 bases sitting between them. CDR3 size: 13 residues. The chain's CDR3 is CASRMGPYNEQFF. The CDR3 DNA sequence: TGTGCCAGCAGGATGGGGCCTTACAATGAGCAGTTCTTC.

The gene calls are TRBV12-5 and TRBJ2-3, with D maybe TRBD2 (6 bases). This CDR3 has 16 amino acids. Germline lookup yields CDR1 LGHNT and CDR2 FRNRAP. V was trimmed by 6 bases and J by 0 bases, leaving 16 bases between them. The DNA for the CDR3 is TGTGCTAGTGGACCGGGAGCGATTACTAGCACAGATACGCAGTATTTT. Amino acid sequence: CASGPGAITSTDTQYF.

V gene TRBV12-5 combines with J gene TRBJ2-7; the D gene is possibly TRBD2 (5 bases). The CDR3 length is 13 residues. Between the trimmed V and J ends, which lost 7 bases and 3 bases, there was a span of 13 bases. Germline-derived CDR1 and CDR2 are LGHNT and FRNRAP. The CDR3 nucleotides are TGTGCTAGTGCCATACTAGAAAGCTACGAGCAGTACTTC. Amino acid sequence: CASAILESYEQYF.

The table lists this clone with a count of one. V is TRBV9 and J is TRBJ1-4; D gene unclear. From germline, CDR1 is SGDLS and CDR2 YYNGEE. The CDR3 has 14 residues. V was trimmed by 0 bases and J by 4 bases, leaving 7 bases between them. CDR3 sequence (DNA): TGTGCCAGCAGCGTAGGTCGGGGTAATGAAAAACTGTTTTTT. It specifies CASSVGRGNEKLFF.

V and J are TRBV9 and TRBJ2-7; D may be TRBD2 (5 bases). Trimming removed 0 bases from V and 6 bases from J, with 10 bases in between. The CDR3 is made up of 13 amino acids. Germline CDR1 is SGDLS and CDR2 is YYNGEE. CDR3 in amino acids: CASSVAPGSEQYF. CDR3 sequence (DNA): TGTGCCAGCAGCGTAGCTCCGGGGTCCGAGCAGTACTTC.

The chain joins TRBV3-1 (or the pseudogene TRBV3-2) to TRBJ2-1, with TRBD2 identical over 8 bases. V was pared by 5 bases and J by 8 bases, with 14 bases of the junction left unmatched. Germline V lookup: CDR1 LGHDT, CDR2 YNNKEL (reference sequence). The CDR3 has 16 amino acids. The CDR3 DNA reads as TGTGCCAGCAGCTCGCACCGCGGGGGGTTTTTGGATGAGCAGTTCTTC. Translated: CASSSHRGGFLDEQFF.

This clone was detected once. This sequence joins TRBV18 and TRBJ1-3; D ambiguous. The germline CDR1 and CDR2 sequences are KGHSH and LQKENI. Trimming removed 6 bases at V and 0 bases at J, with 9 bases between. The CDR3 is 14 residues long. The CDR3 sequence: CASSVSNSGNTIYF. The CDR3 coding sequence is TGTGCCAGCTCGGTTAGTAACTCTGGAAACACCATATATTTT.

The genes are TRBV18 and TRBJ1-3; maybe TRBD1 (6 bases). CDR1 is KGHSH and CDR2 is LQKENI in the germline V gene. Trimming removed 4 bases at V and 0 bases at J, with 13 bases between. The length of the CDR3 is 16 residues. The CDR3 bases are TGTGCCAGCTCACTCCGGACAGCAAACTCTGGAAACACCATATATTTT. This codes for CASSLRTANSGNTIYF.

CDR3 DNA sequence: TGTGCCAGCAGTTTAACGGGGGGGCTTGGCACAGATACGCAGTATTTT. Translation: CASSLTGGLGTDTQYF. The rearrangement uses TRBV27 and TRBJ2-3; 8 bases line up with TRBD2. The V and J ends lost 2 bases and 1 base, in that order; junction bases with no gene match: 5. Germline CDR1 and CDR2: MNHEY and SMNVEV (reference sequence). There are 16 residues in the CDR3.

This chain links TRBV7-8 with TRBJ1-3, with 9 bases matching TRBD1. Germline lookup yields CDR1 SGHVS and CDR2 FQNEAQ. The trim removed 4 bases at V and 3 bases at J, leaving 4 bases unmatched. CDR3 length: 15 residues. The CDR3 loop reads CASSSRTGVGNTIYF. The DNA of the CDR3 is TGTGCCAGCAGCTCCCGGACAGGGGTTGGAAACACCATATATTTT.

The chain joins TRBV3-1 (or the pseudogene TRBV3-2) to TRBJ2-5, with 8 nucleotides matching TRBD2. The germline gives CDR1 LGHDT, CDR2 YNNKEL (reference sequence). V shed 5 bases, J shed 1 base, and the junction held 9 bases outside the gene matches. The CDR3 is made up of 16 amino acids. CDR3 nucleotides: TGTGCCAGCAGCGGGGGGGAGCGGGGGACCCAAGAGACCCAGTACTTC. Translated, it gives CASSGGERGTQETQYF.

This chain links TRBV6-5 with TRBJ1-5, with 9 bases that match TRBD1. CDR1 is MNHEY and CDR2 is SVGAGI in the germline V gene. The ends lost 6 bases at V and 7 bases at J; junction bases unmatched: 7. This CDR3 region has 14 residues. CDR3 sequence (DNA): TGTGCCAGCAGCCGAAGGACAGGGGAACAGCCCCAGCATTTT. It codes for CASSRRTGEQPQHF.